Below, 15 T cell receptor beta chains from the same sample are listed, as sequenced in a study of T cell repertoires in cytomegalovirus infection. These receptors' antigens are unknown. Each CDR3 protein gets one entry after TCRdb re-called the reads with MiXCR. Seen here are some 38,000 distinct CDR3 sequences, 52% observed once, and the top ten hold roughly 90%. Specimen: CD8+ T cells from cultured PBMCs, collected from culture after CMV antigen stimulation. The receptor set was obtained from a human donor in good health (CMV status not recorded). Some clones in this sample may be carry-over from other donors' samples.

This rearrangement joins TRBV7-3 to TRBJ2-5; 14 nucleotides align to TRBD2. This CDR3 has 15 amino acids. Per the germline V gene, CDR1 is SGHTA and CDR2 is FQGTGA. After removal of 5 bases from V and 4 bases from J, the junction contained 3 bases not matched to a gene. The chain's CDR3 is CASSPGTSGRETQYF. CDR3 nucleotide sequence: TGTGCCAGCAGCCCTGGGACTAGCGGGAGAGAGACCCAGTACTTC.

Only a few counts were recorded for this clonotype. The chain is built from TRBV11-3 and TRBJ1-1; a possible D gene is TRBD1 (5 bases). Germline assignment: CDR1 SGHNT and CDR2 YENEEA. With 5 bases removed from V and 6 bases from J, the gap between germline ends came to 13 bases. This CDR3 spans 13 amino acids. The chain's CDR3 is CASSIPGAAEAFF. The CDR3 DNA is TGTGCCAGCAGCATACCCGGGGCAGCTGAAGCTTTCTTT. Full variable domain (rest looked up from reference TRBV11-3 and TRBJ1-1): EAGVVQSPRYKIIEKKQPVAFWCNPISGHNTLYWYLQNLGQGPELLIRYENEEAVDDSQLPKDRFSAERLKGVDSTLKIQPAELGDSAVYLCASSIPGAAEAFFGQGTRLTVV.

J is TRBJ2-3 and V is TRBV7-3; TRBD2 matches 7 bases. The CDR3 sequence is 14 residues long. The junction had 4 bases not matched to a gene; V was cut back by 1 base and J by 6 bases. Germline V gives CDR1 SGHTA, CDR2 FQGTGA. This CDR3 reads CASSLIGGGDTQYF. For the CDR3, the DNA is TGTGCCAGCAGCTTAATTGGGGGGGGTGATACGCAGTATTTT. The full variable domain, completed using reference TRBV7-3 and TRBJ2-3, is GAGVSQTPSNKVTEKGKYVELRCDPISGHTALYWYRQSLGQGPEFLIYFQGTGAADDSGLPNDRFFAVRPEGSVSTLKIQRTERGDSAVYLCASSLIGGGDTQYFGPGTRLTVL.

This chain uses TRBV9 with TRBJ2-3, with a possible D match to TRBD1 (6 bases). Trimming pared 0 bases from V and 2 bases from J, leaving 7 bases between. This CDR3 contains 14 residues. From germline, CDR1 is SGDLS and CDR2 YYNGEE. The chain's CDR3 is CASSVGGPTDTQYF. The CDR3 DNA is TGTGCCAGCAGCGTAGGGGGGCCCACAGATACGCAGTATTTT.

The chain couples TRBV11-2 to TRBJ1-2, with D possibly matching TRBD1 (6 bases). From germline, CDR1 is SGHAT and CDR2 FQNNGV. This CDR3 region has 13 residues. V was trimmed by 1 base and J by 8 bases, leaving 11 bases between them. Here the CDR3 reads CASSLATGKGYTF. The CDR3 region has the DNA TGTGCCAGCAGCTTAGCCACAGGGAAAGGCTACACCTTC. The whole variable domain, remainder taken from reference TRBV11-2 and TRBJ1-2, is EAGVAQSPRYKIIEKRQSVAFWCNPISGHATLYWYQQILGQGPKLLIQFQNNGVVDDSQLPKDRFSAERLKGVDSTLKIQPAKLEDSAVYLCASSLATGKGYTFGSGTRLTVV.

The rearrangement joins TRBV10-3 to TRBJ2-7; the D gene is possibly TRBD1 (6 bases). This CDR3 spans 14 amino acids. Germline V gene data show CDR1 as ENHRY and CDR2 as SYGVKD. The ends were cut back, 0 bases at V and 2 bases at J, with 8 bases in the middle. CDR3 nucleotide sequence: TGTGCCATCAGTGAGTCAGAGGGGGCCTACGAGCAGTACTTC. Translating gives CAISESEGAYEQYF.

In its sample, this clonotype was seen a few times. V gene TRBV7-8 combines with J gene TRBJ1-3, with TRBD1 as a possible D gene (5 bases). Germline CDR1 is SGHVS and CDR2 is FQNEAQ. The ends were cut back, 2 bases at V and 4 bases at J, with 9 bases in the middle. This CDR3 is 14 amino acids long. This CDR3 is CASSLIWGGNTIYF. The CDR3 DNA reads as TGTGCCAGCAGCTTAATTTGGGGGGGAAACACCATATATTTT.

The chain joins TRBV5-1 to TRBJ1-2; no reliable D call. Trimming removed 1 base from V and 8 bases from J, with 12 bases in between. From germline, CDR1 is SGHRS and CDR2 YFSETQ. There are 13 residues in the CDR3. Here the CDR3 DNA reads TGCGCCAGCAGCTTGACACGTACGAGGGGCTACACCTTC. This gives the protein CASSLTRTRGYTF.

The chain employs TRBV5-1 and TRBJ1-1; D gene unclear. The germline V gene has CDR1 SGHRS and CDR2 YFSETQ. The CDR3 covers 13 residues. V was trimmed by 4 bases and J by 6 bases, leaving 13 bases between them. The CDR3 loop reads CASSADRISEAFF. In DNA form, the CDR3 reads TGCGCCAGCAGCGCGGACCGAATCTCTGAAGCTTTCTTT.

The chain has TRBV3-1 and TRBJ2-4, with D unresolved. Trimming shortened V by 0 bases and J by 8 bases, and 20 bases separated the two germline ends. Germline V gene data show CDR1 as LGHDT and CDR2 as YNNKEL (reference sequence). This CDR3 is built from 17 residues. CDR3 residues: CASSQDPLPSQLDIQYF. The CDR3 DNA sequence: TGTGCCAGCAGCCAAGATCCACTACCCTCCCAACTGGACATTCAGTACTTC.

V usage is TRBV7-6 and J usage is TRBJ1-2, with D tentatively TRBD1 (5 bases). V gave up 8 bases and J gave up 8 bases, with 15 bases separating them. The CDR3 is made up of 12 amino acids. Per germline, CDR1 SGHVS and CDR2 FNYEAQ. CDR3 sequence reads: CASLDTARGYTF. CDR3 nucleotides: TGTGCCAGCCTGGACACTGCGCGGGGCTACACCTTC.

This clonotype occurred a few times. The rearrangement uses TRBV25-1 and TRBJ1-6; 8 bases are shared with TRBD1. This CDR3 comprises 15 residues. V lost 8 bases, J lost 7 bases, and 10 bases stayed unmatched. CDR1 MGHDK and CDR2 SYGVNS come from the germline V gene. The CDR3 coding sequence is TGTGCCAGCGGAGAGTGGGGACAGGACAATTCACCCCTCCACTTT. The encoded protein is CASGEWGQDNSPLHF.

This clonotype was observed a few times. The chain combines TRBV7-8 with TRBJ2-7; either TRBD1 or TRBD2 may supply D (5 bases each). Germline-derived CDR1 and CDR2 are SGHVS and FQNEAQ. V lost 3 bases and J 4 bases, leaving 16 bases between the germline ends. CDR3 length: 15 residues. The DNA of the CDR3 is TGTGCCAGCAGCTTGGGACGGACTTTGTCGTACGAGCAGTACTTC. Its protein is CASSLGRTLSYEQYF. The complete variable domain, with remaining parts taken from reference TRBV7-8 and TRBJ2-7, reads GAGVSQSPRYKVAKRGQDVALRCDPISGHVSLFWYQQALGQGPEFLTYFQNEAQLDKSGLPSDRFFAERPEGSVSTLKIQRTQQEDSAVYLCASSLGRTLSYEQYFGPGTRLTVT.

This clonotype was seen at least ten times. This chain links TRBV4-1 with TRBJ2-5; a possible D gene is TRBD2 (6 bases). The CDR3 is made up of 17 amino acids. The V end lost 2 bases, the J end lost 1 base, and 17 bases lay between the germline ends. Germline CDR1 and CDR2: MGHRA and YSYEKL. This CDR3 is CASSQTPLGGSQETQYF. Here the CDR3 DNA reads TGCGCCAGCAGCCAAACCCCCCTTGGGGGGAGCCAAGAGACCCAGTACTTC.

The V call is TRBV9, the J call TRBJ1-1; perhaps TRBD1 as D (5 bases). This CDR3 has 14 residues. Per germline, CDR1 SGDLS and CDR2 YYNGEE. With 5 bases removed from V and 1 base from J, the gap between germline ends came to 12 bases. The CDR3 DNA sequence: TGTGCCAGCAGGGCCCCCGGGGCGAACACTGAAGCTTTCTTT. It codes for CASRAPGANTEAFF.